Shown below are 22 T cell receptor beta chains from a single sample sequenced in a study of shared clonotypes between healthy human individuals. CD8 cells classed as naive were CD45RO-negative and positively selected for CCR7, excluding terminally differentiated effector memory CD45RA+ cells. Sequenced by immunoSEQ multiplex PCR; TCRdb stores in-frame clones only, minus some. The sample lists roughly 2,000,000 clones; about 94% were seen once. The sample taken for sequencing was naive CD8+ T cells sorted from blood. The receptors come from a man between 18 and 29 years old in good health.

The chain carries TRBV5-6 and TRBJ2-5; D is uncertain. The J call may be in error: the DNA end matches TRBJ2-7 better. The CDR3 contains 13 residues. The germline CDR1 and CDR2 sequences are SGHDT and YYEEEE. CDR3 sequence (DNA): TGTGCCAGCAGCCAGGAATTTCCCTACGAGCAGTACTTC. It specifies CASSQEFPYEQYF.

This chain uses TRBV7-9 with TRBJ2-1; TRBD2 aligns across 11 bases. J was trimmed by 3 bases and V by 6 bases; bases with no gene match: 4. The CDR3 length is 15 residues. Germline CDR1 is SEHNR and CDR2 is FQNEAQ (reference sequence). For the CDR3, the DNA is TGTGCCAGCAGAGGGACTAGCGGAGACTACAATGAGCAGTTCTTC. Residues: CASRGTSGDYNEQFF.

The CDR3 region has the DNA TGTGCCAGCAGCCCGTCCGGGGACCACGAGCAGTACTTC. It encodes CASSPSGDHEQYF. J is TRBJ2-7 and V is TRBV11-2, with D perhaps given as TRBD1 or TRBD2 (5 bases each). CDR1 and CDR2 from the germline V gene are SGHAT and FQNNGV. This CDR3 is built from 13 residues. V was cut by 5 bases and J by 5 bases, with 13 bases left in between.

About this clone: Other nucleotide sequences from this sample produce the same CDR3. The chain uses TRBV6-1 and TRBJ2-1; tentative D call: TRBD1 (5 bases). V was cut by 2 bases and J by 4 bases, with 9 bases left in between. The germline V gene encodes CDR1 MNHNS and CDR2 SASEGT. This CDR3 is 14 amino acids long. The CDR3 DNA reads as TGTGCCAGCAGTGAAAGGGGCTCTTACAATGAGCAGTTCTTC. This encodes CASSERGSYNEQFF.

The gene calls are TRBV30 and TRBJ1-2; 10 nucleotides agree with TRBD1. Trimming took 4 bases from V and 3 from J; bases not matched to a gene: 5. The CDR3 consists of 14 residues. The germline V gene encodes CDR1 GTSNPN and CDR2 SVGIG (reference sequence). The chain's CDR3 is CAWNTGTGDYGYTF. DNA of the CDR3: TGTGCCTGGAATACCGGGACAGGGGACTATGGCTACACCTTC.

This sequence joins TRBV28 and TRBJ1-6; a possible D gene is TRBD1 (5 bases). CDR3 length equals 18 residues. CDR1 MDHEN and CDR2 SYDVKM come from the germline V gene. V gave up 2 bases and J gave up 0 bases, with 14 bases separating them. The CDR3 is CASSLTLWGNSYNSPLHF. In DNA form, the CDR3 reads TGTGCCAGCAGTTTAACGCTGTGGGGGAACTCCTATAATTCACCCCTCCACTTT. Using reference TRBV28 and TRBJ1-6 for the parts outside the CDR3, the full variable domain is DVKVTQSSRYLVKRTGEKVFLECVQDMDHENMFWYRQDPGLGLRLIYFSYDVKMKEKGDIPEGYSVSREKKERFSLILESASTNQTSMYLCASSLTLWGNSYNSPLHFGNGTRLTVT.

This rearrangement joins TRBV15 to TRBJ2-7; 13 bases are a match to TRBD2. Germline V CDR1 and CDR2: LNHNV, YYDKDF (reference sequence). V shed 4 bases and J 6 bases; nucleotides not matched to a gene: 9. The length of the CDR3 is 16 residues. CDR3 DNA sequence: TGTGCCACCAGCACGCCAAGGGGACTAGCGGGGCCCGAGCAGTACTTC. Translating gives CATSTPRGLAGPEQYF.

J is TRBJ1-1 and V is TRBV28, with 8 positions matching TRBD1. This CDR3 is built from 13 residues. The germline CDR1 and CDR2 sequences are MDHEN and SYDVKM. V shed 10 bases and J 4 bases; nucleotides not matched to a gene: 8. As DNA, the CDR3 is TGTGCCACCTCGCTCGGGACAGGCACTGAAGCTTTCTTT. The encoded protein is CATSLGTGTEAFF.

The chain carries TRBV9 and TRBJ2-3, with D maybe TRBD2 (5 bases). This CDR3 comprises 16 residues. V gave up 2 bases and J gave up 4 bases, with 17 bases separating them. Looked up from germline, CDR1 is SGDLS and CDR2 is YYNGEE. The CDR3, as DNA: TGTGCCAGCAGCGTCGATAGGAGGCCTGCACCAGATACGCAGTATTTT. Translating gives CASSVDRRPAPDTQYF. Variable domain in full (rest from reference TRBV9 and TRBJ2-3): DSGVTQTPKHLITATGQRVTLRCSPRSGDLSVYWYQQSLDQGLQFLIQYYNGEERAKGNILERFSAQQFPDLHSELNLSSLELGDSALYFCASSVDRRPAPDTQYFGPGTRLTVL.

The gene calls are TRBV19 and TRBJ1-1; 8 bases line up with TRBD1. There are 15 residues in the CDR3. In germline, CDR1 is LNHDA, CDR2 SQIVND (reference sequence). The ends lost 3 bases at V and 5 bases at J; junction bases unmatched: 8. The CDR3 region is CASSIGQGLWTEAFF. In DNA form, the CDR3 reads TGTGCCAGTAGTATCGGACAGGGTTTGTGGACTGAAGCTTTCTTT. Variable domain in full (rest from reference TRBV19 and TRBJ1-1): DGGITQSPKYLFRKEGQNVTLSCEQNLNHDAMYWYRQDPGQGLRLIYYSQIVNDFQKGDIAEGYSVSREKKESFPLTVTSAQKNPTAFYLCASSIGQGLWTEAFFGQGTRLTVV.

The rearrangement joins TRBV29-1 to TRBJ1-5; 9 nucleotides line up with TRBD1. Germline V lookup: CDR1 SQVTM, CDR2 ANQGSEA. The ends lost 6 bases at V and 5 bases at J; junction bases unmatched: 5. The CDR3 runs 13 residues. The DNA for the CDR3 is TGCAGCGTACCGGGACAGGGCGATCAGCCCCAGCATTTT. Translated: CSVPGQGDQPQHF.

The CDR3 coding sequence is TGTGCCAGCAGCGAAACAGGGACCTCCCAAGAGACCCAGTACTTC. As protein: CASSETGTSQETQYF. The chain recombines TRBV9 with TRBJ2-5, with D tentatively TRBD1 (6 bases). The CDR3 contains 15 residues. Germline V CDR1 and CDR2: SGDLS, YYNGEE. V shed 3 bases and J shed 1 base, with 13 bases lying between them.

This rearrangement joins TRBV9 to TRBJ1-2; D is possibly TRBD1 (6 bases). Trimming removed 3 bases from V and 4 bases from J, with 16 bases in between. The CDR3 covers 15 residues. CDR1 and CDR2 from the germline V gene are SGDLS and YYNGEE. This CDR3 is CASSEPWEGGYGYTF. CDR3 bases: TGTGCCAGCAGCGAGCCTTGGGAGGGGGGCTATGGCTACACCTTC.

V is TRBV10-1 and J is TRBJ2-7; 7 positions match TRBD1. The CDR3 contains 15 residues. Germline V gene data show CDR1 as WNHNN and CDR2 as SYGVQD (reference sequence). With V trimmed by 5 bases and J by 3 bases, 10 bases remained unmatched. The CDR3 coding sequence is TGCGCCAGCAGTAACAACCGGGACAGTAACTACGAGCAGTACTTC. Translating gives CASSNNRDSNYEQYF.

This sequence joins TRBV7-9 and TRBJ1-1; a possible D gene is TRBD1 (6 bases). This CDR3 spans 16 amino acids. The V gene's germline CDR1 is SEHNR and CDR2 FQNEAQ (reference sequence). The V end was cut by 1 base, the J end by 4 bases, with 16 bases between. CDR3 amino acids: CASSLGLTGGGTEAFF. CDR3 DNA sequence: TGTGCCAGCAGCTTAGGATTGACAGGCGGGGGCACTGAAGCTTTCTTT. Together with reference TRBV7-9 and TRBJ1-1, the CDR3 gives the full variable domain: DTGVSQNPRHKITKRGQNVTFRCDPISEHNRLYWYRQTLGQGPEFLTYFQNEAQLEKSRLLSDRFSAERPKGSFSTLEIQRTEQGDSAMYLCASSLGLTGGGTEAFFGQGTRLTVV.

V is TRBV28 and J is TRBJ1-3; D is undetermined. This CDR3 region has 16 residues. Germline CDR1 and CDR2: MDHEN and SYDVKM. Trimming shortened V by 4 bases and J by 0 bases, and 13 bases separated the two germline ends. The CDR3 region has the DNA TGTGCCAGCAGTTATCCAGGTCCGCCCTCTGGAAACACCATATATTTT. Translating gives CASSYPGPPSGNTIYF.

V usage is TRBV5-4 and J usage is TRBJ1-3; D uncertain. This CDR3 is built from 13 residues. Germline-derived CDR1 and CDR2 are SGHNT and YYREEE (reference sequence). Trimming cost V 2 bases and J 4 bases, with 7 bases left between them. Written as DNA, the CDR3 is TGTGCCAGCAGCTTCGACTTGGGAAACACCATATATTTT. It translates to CASSFDLGNTIYF.

The gene calls are TRBV5-1 and TRBJ2-7; the match to TRBD2 covers 7 bases. V dropped 3 bases and J dropped 3; count of bases not matched to a gene: 9. CDR3 size: 15 residues. Germline CDR1 SGHRS, CDR2 YFSETQ. Here the CDR3 DNA reads TGCGCCAGCAGCTGGGACTATAGCTCTCACTACGAGCAGTACTTC. Translating gives CASSWDYSSHYEQYF.

This rearrangement joins TRBV2 to TRBJ2-7; 9 bases are shared with TRBD1. Germline V CDR1 and CDR2: SNHLY, FYNNEI. The J segment lost 2 bases and the V segment lost 7 bases, leaving 3 bases of the junction unmatched. The CDR3 sequence is 13 residues long. The CDR3 nucleotides are TGTGCCAGCATGGGGACAGGGACCTACGAGCAGTACTTC. This translates into CASMGTGTYEQYF. The full variable domain, in which reference TRBV2 and TRBJ2-7 provide the parts outside the CDR3, is EPEVTQTPSHQVTQMGQEVILRCVPISNHLYFYWYRQILGQKVEFLVSFYNNEISEKSEIFDDQFSVERPDGSNFTLKIRSTKLEDSAMYFCASMGTGTYEQYFGPGTRLTVT.

The chain combines TRBV5-6 with TRBJ1-2; D unclear. Deletions cut 5 bases from V and 4 bases from J, with 15 bases between. This CDR3 region has 14 residues. Germline loops: CDR1 SGHDT, CDR2 YYEEEE. CDR3 region: CASSLGSDPYGYTF. CDR3 nucleotides: TGTGCCAGCAGTCTCGGATCCGATCCCTATGGCTACACCTTC.

The chain carries TRBV5-1 and TRBJ2-3, with 10 bases aligning to TRBD2. From germline, CDR1 is SGHRS and CDR2 YFSETQ. With 3 bases clipped from V and 5 bases from J, the junction kept 9 bases outside the gene matches. This CDR3 is built from 16 residues. This CDR3 is CASSSEAGGPGDTQYF. CDR3 in DNA: TGCGCCAGCAGCTCGGAAGCGGGGGGGCCAGGAGATACGCAGTATTTT.

A single count supports this clone. V gene TRBV6-5 combines with J gene TRBJ2-7; the D gene is possibly TRBD1 (6 bases). Germline CDR1 and CDR2: MNHEY and SVGAGI. The CDR3 has 13 residues. V dropped 5 bases and J dropped 4 bases, with 12 bases sitting between them. The CDR3 DNA sequence: TGTGCCAGCAGTACAGAAACAGGGTACGAGCAGTACTTC. Translated: CASSTETGYEQYF.